The sequence of this T cell receptor beta chain was determined in a study of T cell responses to AZD1222 COVID-19 vaccine. Study-wide results and caveats: Nearly half of spike-specific TCRs reportedly go after variant regions that carry no mutations.

As regards this clone: Its cognate antigen is unknown.

Trimming took off 2 bases at V and 10 bases at J, with 9 bases between the two ends. The length of the CDR3 is 12 residues. Germline V gene lookup returns CDR1 LNHNV and CDR2 YYDKDF (reference sequence). Clones were read by immunoSEQ multiplex PCR, and TCRdb kept only the in-frame ones, dropping some. The sample lists nearly 90,000 clones, around nine tenths seen once, with 10% in the top ten. The V call is TRBV15, the J call TRBJ1-5; no reliable D call. This TCR came from an adult in good health. The sample was peripheral blood, taken on day 0 of MenACWY control vaccination. CDR3 nucleotides: TGTGCCACCAGCAGACAGGCTCAACCCCAGCATTTT. Protein sequence: CATSRQAQPQHF.